Listed below are T cell receptor beta chains from one sample, sequenced in a study of cytomegalovirus exposure and HLA in healthy donors. Libraries were prepared by immunoSEQ multiplex PCR; TCRdb keeps only in-frame clonotypes and omits some of them. This sample has roughly 140,000 clones, with 78% found just once. The sample was PBMCs. The source of these receptors is a female donor in good health and CMV-seronegative. Both conserved end residues are trimmed from each CDR3. A D gene is named only where the DNA matches it firmly. Clone size is shown for a subset of rows, as once, few, many or a class of expanded clone.

>TRBJ1-2|.|TRBD1|TRBV18
ASSTDRVDYGYT
>TRBJ2-2|.|.|TRBV30
AWSRTERDTGELF
>TRBJ1-5|.|.|TRBV19
ASSVNPGQPQH
>TRBJ2-6|few|.|TRBV7-2
ASSLHRAVLSGANVLT
>TRBJ2-1|few|.|TRBV28
ASSSDSGQF
>TRBJ2-1|few|TRBD1|TRBV5-1
ASSWAGTGEEQF
>TRBJ2-1|.|.|TRBV10-1
ATGDSYNEQF
>TRBJ1-2|.|.|TRBV6-1
ASSELSGSGYT
>TRBJ2-2|.|TRBD2|TRBV30
AWSVGSGRFFGELF
>TRBJ2-5|.|.|TRBV11-1
ASSYIGGYQETQY
>TRBJ2-6|.|TRBD2|TRBV30
AWSGSSGTSGRVGGANVLT
>TRBJ2-2|.|.|TRBV6-6
ASSSFRDSATGELF
>TRBJ2-1|.|TRBD1|TRBV30
AWSRDRLYNEQF
>TRBJ2-1|.|TRBD2|TRBV14
ASSPWGGVSYNEQF
>TRBJ1-1|few|.|TRBV7-9
ASSWSGNTEAF
>TRBJ2-1|once|TRBD2|TRBV27
ASSRTSGIFDEQF
>TRBJ2-1|.|.|TRBV2
ASSDPWAGNRANNEQF
>TRBJ2-3|few|TRBD2|TRBV9
ASTRSGGPSDTQY
>.|.|TRBD2|TRBV27
ASSFIAGGPYEQY
>TRBJ1-3|.|.|TRBV5-1
ASQPPPGRGSGNTIY
>TRBJ2-5|.|TRBD2|TRBV5-6
ASSPAPGREETQY
>TRBJ1-2|.|.|TRBV13
ASSPIRVGGFGYT
>TRBJ2-7|.|TRBD2|TRBV4-3
ASSQGLADTYEQY
>TRBJ2-5|once|.|TRBV7-6
ASSPSWPDVETQY
>TRBJ1-1|.|.|TRBV7-8
ASSSYESGFRNTEAF
>TRBJ2-7|.|.|TRBV20-1
SARDKREQY
>TRBJ2-7|.|TRBD2|TRBV27
ASSPSSGRASEQY
>TRBJ2-1|.|TRBD1|TRBV5-6
ASSRGTGGLKQF
>.|.|TRBD1|TRBV7-9
ASSSAGTGGYEQY
>TRBJ2-1|.|TRBD2|TRBV15
ATSRDLTSGGAGLF
>TRBJ2-1|few|TRBD1|TRBV2
ASRGTLGGFSNEQF
>TRBJ2-1|.|TRBD2|TRBV7-2
ASSPSGRASYNEQF
>TRBJ2-7|.|TRBD2|TRBV14
ASSQEGLAGHEQY
>TRBJ2-1|.|TRBD2|TRBV14
ASSPFLAGVSYNEQF
>TRBJ2-3|.|TRBD2|TRBV7-8
ASSWGGSADTQY
>TRBJ1-2|.|.|TRBV10-3
AISEGPNYGYT
>TRBJ2-5|few|.|TRBV19
ASRTQGQETQY
>TRBJ2-1|.|.|TRBV5-1
ASSLSRGHRGEQF
>TRBJ2-1|.|.|TRBV29-1
SGSSDGDEQF
>TRBJ2-3|.|TRBD1|TRBV19
ASTPTGVDTQY
>.|.|TRBD2|TRBV30
AWGGGYEQY
>TRBJ1-5|few|.|TRBV10-1
ASSRGNNQPQH
>TRBJ2-1|.|TRBD2|TRBV7-6
ASSLKREAYNEQF
>TRBJ2-3|.|.|TRBV9
ASSVFMAASTDTQY
>TRBJ2-1|.|.|TRBV2
ASYGEYNEQF
>TRBJ1-1|.|TRBD1|TRBV25-1
ATRDRGTKNTEAF